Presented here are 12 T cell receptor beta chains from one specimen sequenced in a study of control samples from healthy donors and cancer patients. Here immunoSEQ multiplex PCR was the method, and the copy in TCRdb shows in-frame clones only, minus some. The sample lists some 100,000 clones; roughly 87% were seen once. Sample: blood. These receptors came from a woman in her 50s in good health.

The CDR3 here is CASSPTPTSGSSYNEQFF. DNA for the CDR3: TGTGCCAGCAGCCCAACCCCGACTAGCGGGAGCTCCTACAATGAGCAGTTCTTC. The rearrangement joins TRBV7-3 to TRBJ2-1; 12 bases map to TRBD2. The germline CDR1 and CDR2 sequences are SGHTA and FQGTGA. The CDR3 loop spans 18 amino acids. V lost 5 bases and J lost 0; bases outside the gene matches: 8. Variable domain in full (rest from reference TRBV7-3 and TRBJ2-1): GAGVSQTPSNKVTEKGKYVELRCDPISGHTALYWYRQSLGQGPEFLIYFQGTGAADDSGLPNDRFFAVRPEGSVSTLKIQRTERGDSAVYLCASSPTPTSGSSYNEQFFGPGTRLTVL.

This chain's CDR3 is CASTEGSSYNSPLHF. In DNA, the CDR3 is TGTGCCAGCACTGAGGGGAGCTCCTATAATTCACCCCTCCACTTT. V gene TRBV2 combines with J gene TRBJ1-6, with a possible D match to TRBD1 (5 bases). Trimming shortened V by 7 bases and J by 0 bases, and 10 bases separated the two germline ends. Germline V gene sequence: CDR1 SNHLY, CDR2 FYNNEI. The CDR3 is 15 residues long.

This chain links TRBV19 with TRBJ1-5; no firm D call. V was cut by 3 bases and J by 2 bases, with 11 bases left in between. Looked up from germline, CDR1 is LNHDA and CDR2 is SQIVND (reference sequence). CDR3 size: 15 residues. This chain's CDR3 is CASSIGSYGNQPQHF. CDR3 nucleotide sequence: TGTGCCAGTAGTATTGGGTCCTATGGCAATCAGCCCCAGCATTTT.

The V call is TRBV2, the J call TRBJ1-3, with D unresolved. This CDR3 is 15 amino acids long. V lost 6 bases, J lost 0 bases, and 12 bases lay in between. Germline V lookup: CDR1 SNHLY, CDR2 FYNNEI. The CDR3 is CASRKDESSGNTIYF. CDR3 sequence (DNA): TGTGCCAGCAGGAAGGACGAAAGCTCTGGAAACACCATATATTTT.

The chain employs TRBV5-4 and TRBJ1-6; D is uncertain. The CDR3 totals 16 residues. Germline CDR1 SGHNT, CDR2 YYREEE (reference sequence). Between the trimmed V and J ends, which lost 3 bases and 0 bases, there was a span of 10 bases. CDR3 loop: CASSSDRGSYNSPLHF. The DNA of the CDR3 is TGTGCCAGCAGCTCCGATCGGGGCTCCTATAATTCACCCCTCCACTTT.

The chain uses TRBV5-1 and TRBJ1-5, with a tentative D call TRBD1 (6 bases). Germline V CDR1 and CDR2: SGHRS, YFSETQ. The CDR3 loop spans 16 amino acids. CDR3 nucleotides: TGCCCCCCCAGCTTGGAGGGGGGGGCTAGCAATCAGCCCCAGCATTTT. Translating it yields CPPSLEGGASNQPQHF.

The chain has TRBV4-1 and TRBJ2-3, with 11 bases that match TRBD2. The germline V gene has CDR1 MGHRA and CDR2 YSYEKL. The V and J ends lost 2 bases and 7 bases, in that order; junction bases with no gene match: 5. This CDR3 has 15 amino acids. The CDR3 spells CASSQNLAGGYTQYF. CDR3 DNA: TGCGCCAGCAGCCAAAATCTAGCGGGAGGATATACGCAGTATTTT.

The CDR3 nucleotides read TGTGCCAGTACCCGCGGGGGGTGGGGCAATCAGCCCCAGCATTTT. Residues: CASTRGGWGNQPQHF. V is TRBV19 and J is TRBJ1-5; a possible D gene is TRBD1 (5 bases). This CDR3 has 15 amino acids. The V end lost 7 bases, the J end lost 2 bases, and 15 bases lay between the germline ends. The germline V gene encodes CDR1 LNHDA and CDR2 SQIVND (reference sequence). The full variable domain, its missing parts supplied by reference TRBV19 and TRBJ1-5, is DGGITQSPKYLFRKEGQNVTLSCEQNLNHDAMYWYRQDPGQGLRLIYYSQIVNDFQKGDIAEGYSVSREKKESFPLTVTSAQKNPTAFYLCASTRGGWGNQPQHFGDGTRLSIL.

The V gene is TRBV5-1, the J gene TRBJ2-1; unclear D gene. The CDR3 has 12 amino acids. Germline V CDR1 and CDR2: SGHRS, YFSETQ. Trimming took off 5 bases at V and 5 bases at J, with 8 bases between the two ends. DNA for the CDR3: TGCGCCAGCAGGGACCTCCACAATGAGCAGTTCTTC. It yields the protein CASRDLHNEQFF.

The CDR3 DNA is TGTGCCACCAGTGAATCGGGACGGCGACAAGAGACCCAGTACTTC. It codes for CATSESGRRQETQYF. The chain combines TRBV24-1 with TRBJ2-5; either TRBD1 or TRBD2 may supply D (5 bases each). CDR3 length: 15 residues. Germline-derived CDR1 and CDR2 are KGHDR and SFDVKD. The V end was cut by 4 bases, the J end by 2 bases, with 13 bases between.

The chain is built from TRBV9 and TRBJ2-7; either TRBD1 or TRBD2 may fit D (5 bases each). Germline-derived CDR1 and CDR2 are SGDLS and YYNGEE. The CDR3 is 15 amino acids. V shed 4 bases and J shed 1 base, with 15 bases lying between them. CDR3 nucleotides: TGTGCCAGCAGCCCGGGGACGGATCCTTCCTACGAGCAGTACGTC. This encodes CASSPGTDPSYEQYV.

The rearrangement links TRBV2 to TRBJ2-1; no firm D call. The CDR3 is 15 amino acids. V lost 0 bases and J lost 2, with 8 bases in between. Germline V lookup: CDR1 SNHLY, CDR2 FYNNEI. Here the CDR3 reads CASSEADRAYNEQFF. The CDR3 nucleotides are TGTGCCAGCAGTGAAGCGGATCGAGCCTACAATGAGCAGTTCTTC.